This is a list of T cell receptor beta chains from one sample in a study of shared T cell receptors in the human thymus. Repertoires were generated with immunoSEQ multiplex PCR, while TCRdb's copy carries only in-frame clones and drops some. The sample includes 700,000 or so clones, approximately 85% seen only once; the top ten take roughly 0.01%. The same sample was also used in a study of human thymus T cells.

The sample consisted of thymocytes. Receptors were obtained from a girl under two years old with a congenital heart defect. Both conserved end residues are part of each CDR3. D genes are given only for firm matches. Expanded clones get a size class; other rows say once, few or many, or leave the size out.

V gene: TRBV10-1
D gene: TRBD2
J gene: TRBJ2-7
clone size: -
CDR3 protein: CASSGRILHEQYF
CDR3 DNA: TGCGCCAGCAGCGGGAGGATTCTCCACGAGCAGTACTTC

V gene: TRBV5-1
D gene: TRBD2
J gene: TRBJ2-3
clone size: -
CDR3 protein: CASSLDALAGGSSTDTQYF
CDR3 DNA: TGCGCCAGCAGCTTGGACGCACTAGCGGGGGGCTCTAGCACAGATACGCAGTATTTT

V gene: TRBV5-1
D gene: TRBD1
J gene: TRBJ1-2
clone size: -
CDR3 protein: CASEGARGGYTF
CDR3 DNA: TGCGCCAGCGAGGGGGCGAGGGGTGGCTACACCTTC

V gene: TRBV4-1
D gene: -
J gene: TRBJ1-5
clone size: -
CDR3 protein: CASSQDPSGRSHNQPQHF
CDR3 DNA: TGCGCCAGCAGCCAAGATCCGAGTGGGCGCAGCCACAATCAGCCCCAGCATTTT

V gene: TRBV7-8
D gene: -
J gene: TRBJ1-4
clone size: -
CDR3 protein: CASSPGLREKLFF
CDR3 DNA: TGTGCCAGCAGCCCAGGACTGAGAGAAAAACTGTTTTTT

V gene: TRBV7-2
D gene: TRBD2
J gene: TRBJ2-5
clone size: -
CDR3 protein: CASSWIQLAAQETQYF
CDR3 DNA: TGTGCCAGCAGCTGGATACAACTAGCGGCGCAAGAGACCCAGTACTTC

V gene: TRBV7-8
D gene: TRBD2
J gene: TRBJ2-7
clone size: -
CDR3 protein: CASSFIGGASYEQYF
CDR3 DNA: TGTGCCAGCAGCTTTATCGGGGGGGCCTCCTACGAGCAGTACTTC

V gene: TRBV5-4
D gene: -
J gene: TRBJ2-5
clone size: -
CDR3 protein: CASSLDPLQETQYF
CDR3 DNA: TGTGCCAGCAGCCTGGACCCACTCCAAGAGACCCAGTACTTC

V gene: TRBV28
D gene: TRBD2
J gene: TRBJ2-1
clone size: -
CDR3 protein: CASSLESGGAYEQFF
CDR3 DNA: TGTGCCAGCAGTCTTGAGAGCGGGGGGGCCTATGAGCAGTTCTTC

V gene: TRBV5-4
D gene: -
J gene: TRBJ2-7
clone size: few
CDR3 protein: CASSLGQSYEQYF
CDR3 DNA: TGTGCCAGCAGCTTAGGACAGTCCTACGAGCAGTACTTC

V gene: TRBV15
D gene: -
J gene: TRBJ2-7
clone size: once
CDR3 protein: CATSTSQAGESYEQYF
CDR3 DNA: TGTGCCACCAGCACTTCCCAGGCAGGGGAGTCCTACGAGCAGTACTTC

V gene: TRBV9
D gene: TRBD2
J gene: TRBJ2-3
clone size: few
CDR3 protein: CASSPGRPRDTQYF
CDR3 DNA: TGTGCCAGCAGCCCCGGGAGGCCTCGAGATACGCAGTATTTT

V gene: TRBV10-2
D gene: TRBD1
J gene: TRBJ1-1
clone size: -
CDR3 protein: CASRGGRDSTRNTEAFF
CDR3 DNA: TGCGCCAGCAGGGGGGGTCGGGACAGTACCCGGAACACTGAAGCTTTCTTT

V gene: TRBV6-5
D gene: TRBD1
J gene: TRBJ1-6
clone size: -
CDR3 protein: CASRDRDLGYSPLHF
CDR3 DNA: TGTGCCAGCAGAGACAGGGACCTGGGGTATTCACCCCTCCACTTT

V gene: TRBV12-1
D gene: -
J gene: TRBJ2-7
clone size: -
CDR3 protein: CASSSCAGQGRTNEQYF
CDR3 DNA: TGTGCCAGCAGCTCTTGCGCGGGACAGGGAAGGACTAACGAGCAGTACTTC

V gene: TRBV7-9
D gene: TRBD1
J gene: TRBJ1-2
clone size: -
CDR3 protein: CATHPDREFGYTF
CDR3 DNA: TGTGCCACTCATCCGGACAGGGAATTCGGCTACACCTTC

V gene: TRBV11-2
D gene: -
J gene: TRBJ2-5
clone size: -
CDR3 protein: CASSLEEETQYF
CDR3 DNA: TGTGCCAGCAGCTTAGAGGAGGAGACCCAGTACTTC

V gene: TRBV5-1
D gene: TRBD2
J gene: TRBJ2-5
clone size: -
CDR3 protein: CASSSREAGGRETQYF
CDR3 DNA: TGCGCCAGCAGCTCGCGAGAAGCGGGGGGGCGGGAGACCCAGTACTTC

V gene: TRBV7-8
D gene: TRBD1
J gene: TRBJ1-5
clone size: -
CDR3 protein: CASSLVWDRGHQPQHF
CDR3 DNA: TGTGCCAGCAGCTTAGTCTGGGACAGGGGACATCAGCCCCAGCATTTT

V gene: TRBV28
D gene: TRBD2
J gene: TRBJ2-7
clone size: -
CDR3 protein: CASSPDTGTTGYEQYF
CDR3 DNA: TGTGCCAGCAGCCCAGATACCGGGACTACCGGCTACGAGCAGTACTTC

V gene: TRBV5-1
D gene: -
J gene: TRBJ2-1
clone size: -
CDR3 protein: CASSLVGTSYNEQFF
CDR3 DNA: TGCGCCAGCAGCTTGGTGGGCACCTCCTACAATGAGCAGTTCTTC

V gene: TRBV15
D gene: -
J gene: TRBJ1-1
clone size: -
CDR3 protein: CATSPCHPLRCEAFF
CDR3 DNA: TGTGCCACCAGCCCGTGTCATCCACTGAGGTGTGAAGCTTTCTTT

V gene: TRBV5-1
D gene: -
J gene: TRBJ2-3
clone size: -
CDR3 protein: CASTLEETTDTQYF
CDR3 DNA: TGCGCCAGCACGCTTGAGGAGACCACAGATACGCAGTATTTT

V gene: TRBV4-1
D gene: -
J gene: TRBJ1-1
clone size: -
CDR3 protein: CASSLPTGGAFF
CDR3 DNA: TGCGCCAGCAGCCTCCCGACGGGTGGAGCTTTCTTT

V gene: TRBV19
D gene: TRBD2
J gene: TRBJ2-1
clone size: -
CDR3 protein: CASSMSASGTNPPIEQFF
CDR3 DNA: TGTGCCAGTAGCATGTCGGCTAGCGGGACTAACCCTCCAATTGAGCAGTTCTTC

V gene: TRBV5-1
D gene: -
J gene: TRBJ2-1
clone size: -
CDR3 protein: CASSLAGGERDNGYNEQFF
CDR3 DNA: TGCGCCAGCAGCTTGGCCGGAGGGGAGCGCGACAATGGGTACAATGAGCAGTTCTTC

V gene: TRBV14
D gene: -
J gene: TRBJ2-3
clone size: -
CDR3 protein: CASSQDRDIAFTDTQYF
CDR3 DNA: TGTGCCAGCAGCCAAGATCGGGACATTGCCTTCACAGATACGCAGTATTTT

V gene: TRBV4-2
D gene: -
J gene: TRBJ1-1
clone size: -
CDR3 protein: CASSQVSRQTNTEAFF
CDR3 DNA: TGTGCCAGCAGCCAAGTTTCTCGACAGACCAACACTGAAGCTTTCTTT

V gene: TRBV4-3
D gene: -
J gene: TRBJ1-1
clone size: -
CDR3 protein: CASSRSIQGTEAFF
CDR3 DNA: TGCGCCAGCAGCCGAAGCATCCAGGGCACTGAAGCTTTCTTT

V gene: TRBV5-1
D gene: TRBD1
J gene: TRBJ2-7
clone size: -
CDR3 protein: CASSLARDRAYEQYF
CDR3 DNA: TGCGCCAGCAGCTTGGCCCGGGACAGGGCCTACGAGCAGTACTTC

V gene: TRBV7-9
D gene: -
J gene: TRBJ1-2
clone size: -
CDR3 protein: CASSLIQKGYTF
CDR3 DNA: TGTGCCAGCAGCTTAATACAGAAAGGCTACACCTTC

V gene: TRBV2
D gene: -
J gene: TRBJ2-3
clone size: -
CDR3 protein: CASSRRSTDTQYF
CDR3 DNA: TGTGCCAGCAGTCGGAGAAGCACAGATACGCAGTATTTT

V gene: TRBV5-1
D gene: TRBD1
J gene: TRBJ1-2
clone size: -
CDR3 protein: CASSLRDSHYGYTF
CDR3 DNA: TGCGCCAGCAGCTTGAGGGACAGCCACTATGGCTACACCTTC

V gene: TRBV10-3
D gene: -
J gene: TRBJ1-5
clone size: -
CDR3 protein: CAISGQGLAQHF
CDR3 DNA: TGTGCCATCAGTGGTCAGGGATTGGCCCAGCATTTT

V gene: TRBV19
D gene: TRBD1
J gene: TRBJ1-2
clone size: -
CDR3 protein: CASSPSGTARNYGYTF
CDR3 DNA: TGTGCCAGTAGTCCCTCAGGGACAGCCAGAAACTATGGCTACACCTTC

V gene: TRBV7-8
D gene: -
J gene: TRBJ2-5
clone size: -
CDR3 protein: CASSPRTPIPQYF
CDR3 DNA: TGTGCCAGCAGCCCTCGGACTCCTATTCCCCAGTACTTC

V gene: TRBV9
D gene: -
J gene: TRBJ2-1
clone size: -
CDR3 protein: CASSVALSGSYNEQFF
CDR3 DNA: TGTGCCAGCAGCGTAGCACTCTCTGGCTCCTACAATGAGCAGTTCTTC

V gene: TRBV19
D gene: -
J gene: TRBJ1-1
clone size: -
CDR3 protein: CASSIESPTEAFF
CDR3 DNA: TGTGCCAGTAGTATAGAAAGCCCCACTGAAGCTTTCTTT

V gene: TRBV5-1
D gene: TRBD2
J gene: TRBJ2-7
clone size: -
CDR3 protein: CASRAGGPYEQYF
CDR3 DNA: TGCGCCAGCAGAGCGGGGGGGCCCTACGAGCAGTACTTC

V gene: TRBV4-2
D gene: -
J gene: TRBJ2-1
clone size: -
CDR3 protein: CASSQDRGESEQFF
CDR3 DNA: TGTGCCAGCAGCCAAGATCGCGGAGAGAGTGAGCAGTTCTTC

V gene: TRBV19
D gene: -
J gene: TRBJ1-2
clone size: -
CDR3 protein: CASRSYGYTF
CDR3 DNA: TGTGCCAGCCGGTCCTATGGCTACACCTTC

V gene: TRBV7-9
D gene: -
J gene: TRBJ1-4
clone size: -
CDR3 protein: CASSSFPVIPGEHNEKLFF
CDR3 DNA: TGTGCCAGCAGCTCCTTTCCCGTAATACCAGGGGAACACAATGAAAAACTGTTTTTT

V gene: TRBV6-1
D gene: -
J gene: TRBJ1-2
clone size: -
CDR3 protein: CASSEKFRGYTF
CDR3 DNA: TGTGCCAGCAGTGAAAAGTTCAGAGGCTACACCTTC